This T cell receptor beta chain was retrieved from a study of blood T cells in healthy people across ages. The CDR3 loop spans 15 amino acids. V dropped 3 bases and J dropped 3; count of bases not matched to a gene: 9. The germline gives CDR1 SGHRS, CDR2 YFSETQ. This clonotype has only a few counts. Its target is unknown. Notes on the study in general: Compared with aged donors, long-lived donors showed fewer expanded clones, suggesting selection.

A J-beta primer mix and a sample-barcoded 5' primer were used in a second PCR of about 6 to 12 cycles. TCRdb independently ran MiXCR on the 5' RACE reads; one entry per CDR3 protein. The sample carries some 560,000 distinct CDR3 sequences, around a quarter recorded once. These same data were also listed under a study on T cells of mothers and their children.

The V and J genes are TRBV5-1 and TRBJ2-7, with 7 bases that match TRBD1. This TCR derives from a boy younger than 10 in good health. The sequenced material came from blood. DNA of the CDR3: TGCGCCAGCAGCTCTGCCGGGACAGAGAACTACGAGCAGTACTTC. Its protein is CASSSAGTENYEQYF. The full variable domain, with the rest looked up from reference TRBV5-1 and TRBJ2-7, is KAGVTQTPRYLIKTRGQQVTLSCSPISGHRSVSWYQQTPGQGLQFLFEYFSETQRNKGNFPGRFSGRQFSNSRSEMNVSTLELGDSALYLCASSSAGTENYEQYFGPGTRLTVT.